Each of the 32 T cell receptor beta chains below was sequenced from the same sample in a study of T cells in localized non-small cell lung cancer (dated by TCRdb to about 2020). The library was prepared using the immunoSEQ multiplex PCR assay. Here the immuneACCESS table is served through TCRdb, limited to in-frame sequences with V and J called. Missing clones are a known gap in these copies; in checked studies unresolved V genes cover under half, and the rest lacks a known reason. The sample table shows tens of thousands of clones, and around 87% are seen once. The ten largest clones represent approximately 3.6% of the sample. Sequenced material: peripheral blood, taken before any cancer treatment. These receptors all come from a man aged 18-55 years with stage I lung adenocarcinoma.

CDR3 coding DNA: TGTGCCAGCCATCGGTCTAGGGGTGATTCACCCCTCCACTTT. Protein product: CASHRSRGDSPLHF. The rearrangement links TRBV6-1 to TRBJ1-6; D perhaps matches TRBD1 (5 bases). The V and J ends lost 8 bases and 8 bases respectively, with 16 bases between them. The CDR3 spans 14 residues. Germline-derived CDR1 and CDR2 are MNHNS and SASEGT.

J is TRBJ1-1 and V is TRBV28; D perhaps matches TRBD1 (6 bases). Germline CDR1 MDHEN, CDR2 SYDVKM. The CDR3 loop spans 15 amino acids. Trimming shortened V by 5 bases and J by 2 bases, and 15 bases separated the two germline ends. The CDR3 protein is CASSTKGGGNTEAFF. For the CDR3, the DNA is TGTGCCAGCAGTACCAAAGGGGGAGGAAACACTGAAGCTTTCTTT.

The V gene is TRBV9, the J gene TRBJ2-5, with D tentatively TRBD1 (6 bases). The CDR3 has 15 amino acids. Germline V gene data show CDR1 as SGDLS and CDR2 as YYNGEE. V lost 1 base and J lost 5, with 15 bases in between. The CDR3 DNA sequence: TGTGCCAGCAGCGTACAGGGGATATATAGGGAGACCCAGTACTTC. It translates to CASSVQGIYRETQYF. Full variable domain (rest looked up from reference TRBV9 and TRBJ2-5): DSGVTQTPKHLITATGQRVTLRCSPRSGDLSVYWYQQSLDQGLQFLIQYYNGEERAKGNILERFSAQQFPDLHSELNLSSLELGDSALYFCASSVQGIYRETQYFGPGTRLLVL.

The chain has TRBV5-4 and TRBJ2-5; 10 bases are shared with TRBD2. CDR1 and CDR2 (germline): SGHNT, YYREEE (reference sequence). The CDR3 covers 14 residues. The junction had 3 bases not matched to a gene; V was cut back by 3 bases and J by 4 bases. The chain's CDR3 is CASSSLAGVETQYF. The CDR3 DNA sequence: TGTGCCAGCAGCTCGCTAGCGGGGGTAGAGACCCAGTACTTC.

This clone was observed a few times. The CDR3 loop reads CASSPHRTSNQPQHF. CDR3 nucleotides: TGTGCCAGCAGTCCCCACAGGACAAGCAATCAGCCCCAGCATTTT. The chain uses TRBV28 and TRBJ1-5, with D tentatively TRBD1 (5 bases). Trimming removed 5 bases at V and 1 base at J, with 12 bases between. Germline V lookup: CDR1 MDHEN, CDR2 SYDVKM. This CDR3 spans 15 amino acids.

This clone was seen only once. The rearrangement uses TRBV28 and TRBJ2-5; D gene uncertain. This CDR3 region has 15 residues. Germline CDR1 is MDHEN and CDR2 is SYDVKM. Trimming removed 5 bases from V and 2 bases from J, with 15 bases in between. CDR3: CASSPPGVDQETQYF. For the CDR3, the DNA is TGTGCCAGCAGTCCCCCAGGCGTGGATCAAGAGACCCAGTACTTC.

The chain carries TRBV5-1 and TRBJ1-6, with a possible D match to TRBD1 (5 bases). Germline loops: CDR1 SGHRS, CDR2 YFSETQ. Trimming took 0 bases from V and 0 from J, leaving 13 bases between them. The CDR3 runs to 18 residues. CDR3: CASSLVEGSASYNSPLHF. Written as DNA, the CDR3 is TGCGCCAGCAGCTTGGTGGAGGGGTCCGCCTCCTATAATTCACCCCTCCACTTT.

The chain uses TRBV4-2 and TRBJ1-6, with a weak D call TRBD1 (6 bases). CDR3 length: 18 amino acids. The germline V gene has CDR1 LGHNA and CDR2 YNFKEQ. V was cut by 1 base and J by 7 bases, with 20 bases left in between. CDR3: CASSQGGLGTPRNSPLHF. CDR3 coding DNA: TGTGCCAGCAGCCAAGGGGGGCTAGGCACACCGAGAAATTCACCCCTCCACTTT.

This chain uses TRBV7-2 with TRBJ1-5; D is uncertain. V lost 5 bases, J lost 0 bases, and 20 bases lay in between. This CDR3 is 18 amino acids long. Germline V gene lookup returns CDR1 SGHTA and CDR2 FQGNSA. The CDR3 sequence is CASSLTPERSSSNQPQHF. The DNA for the CDR3 is TGTGCCAGCAGCCTGACCCCCGAGAGGTCCTCTAGCAATCAGCCCCAGCATTTT.

V usage is TRBV7-2 and J usage is TRBJ2-5; 9 bases line up with TRBD2. The trim removed 2 bases at V and 7 bases at J, leaving 8 bases unmatched. Germline CDR1 SGHTA, CDR2 FQGNSA. This CDR3 comprises 15 residues. This CDR3 is CASSLSRLAAGTQYF. The CDR3 nucleotides are TGTGCCAGCAGCTTATCTCGACTAGCGGCTGGGACCCAGTACTTC.

This clone appeared once. The V gene is TRBV30, the J gene TRBJ1-1; D unresolved. The CDR3 runs to 12 residues. CDR1 GTSNPN and CDR2 SVGIG come from the germline V gene (reference sequence). The V end was cut by 2 bases, the J end by 5 bases, with 9 bases between. CDR3 coding DNA: TGTGCCTGGAGTCGCGTTGGGACTGAAGCTTTCTTT. Amino acid sequence: CAWSRVGTEAFF.

This rearrangement joins TRBV7-8 to TRBJ2-3; 7 positions match TRBD2. Germline-derived CDR1 and CDR2 are SGHVS and FQNEAQ. The CDR3 covers 15 residues. V dropped 2 bases and J dropped 0; count of bases not matched to a gene: 2. The CDR3 sequence: CASSLKRGSTDTQYF. The CDR3 DNA is TGTGCCAGCAGCTTAAAGCGGGGTAGCACAGATACGCAGTATTTT.

The rearrangement links TRBV28 to TRBJ2-5, with 11 bases matching TRBD2. This CDR3 spans 16 amino acids. Trimming removed 1 base from V and 2 bases from J; junction bases left unmatched: 3. The germline V gene has CDR1 MDHEN and CDR2 SYDVKM. In DNA, the CDR3 is TGTGCCAGCAGTTTATCGCTAGCGGGGGGTCAAGAGACCCAGTACTTC. Protein sequence: CASSLSLAGGQETQYF.

The chain is built from TRBV21-1 and TRBJ1-4. TRBV21-1 is a pseudogene segment. The length of the CDR3 is 16 residues. CDR3 residues: CASTSLRRRKNEKLFF. CDR3 bases: TGTGCCAGCACATCCCTAAGGAGACGGAAGAATGAAAAACTGTTTTTT.

The genes are TRBV5-1 and TRBJ1-1; TRBD1 aligns across 8 bases. The CDR3 extends over 13 amino acids. Germline V CDR1 and CDR2: SGHRS, YFSETQ. The CDR3, as DNA: TGCGCTAGCGGTCAGGGGGCGGTCACTGAAGCTTTCTTT. Amino acid sequence: CASGQGAVTEAFF.

The chain carries TRBV10-3 and TRBJ1-1; possible D gene TRBD1, 6 bases. This CDR3 has 15 amino acids. Germline V CDR1 and CDR2: ENHRY, SYGVKD. V shed 6 bases and J shed 4 bases, with 18 bases lying between them. In DNA, the CDR3 is TGTGCCATCAGCCCCCGGGCAGGGGAGTTCACTGAAGCTTTCTTT. Translating gives CAISPRAGEFTEAFF.

The chain couples TRBV6-1 to TRBJ1-4, with D possibly being TRBD1 (5 bases). From germline, CDR1 is MNHNS and CDR2 SASEGT. V was shortened by 6 bases and J by 12 bases, with 17 bases between the two germline ends. There are 13 residues in the CDR3. The CDR3 nucleotides are TGTGCCAGCAGGCGGCGATCTGAGACAGAACTGTTTTTT. It yields the protein CASRRRSETELFF.

The gene calls are TRBV19 and TRBJ2-1; possible D gene TRBD1, 5 bases. This CDR3 region has 14 residues. From germline, CDR1 is LNHDA and CDR2 SQIVND (reference sequence). The V end was cut by 1 base, the J end by 7 bases, with 11 bases between. The DNA for the CDR3 is TGTGCCAGTAGTATAGTAGGGGTAATAAATGAGCAGTTCTTC. Amino acid sequence: CASSIVGVINEQFF.

This clone came up a few times. The gene calls are TRBV5-1 and TRBJ2-1; 9 bases match TRBD2. With 1 base clipped from V and 5 bases from J, the junction kept 4 bases outside the gene matches. The CDR3 spans 15 residues. Germline CDR1 is SGHRS and CDR2 is YFSETQ. The CDR3 nucleotides are TGCGCCAGCAGCTTGAGCGGGGGGCGTGACAATGAGCAGTTCTTC. This codes for CASSLSGGRDNEQFF.

V usage is TRBV11-2 and J usage is TRBJ1-3; D not resolved. Germline values: CDR1 SGHAT, CDR2 FQNNGV. The CDR3 loop spans 14 amino acids. V was shortened by 4 bases and J by 2 bases, with 9 bases between the two germline ends. CDR3 protein: CASSSSRTGNTIYF. The DNA for the CDR3 is TGTGCCAGCAGCTCATCGAGGACTGGAAACACCATATATTTT.

Turning to this clone: Germline and junction disagree at one end, which may indicate a read error. The chain couples TRBV30 to TRBJ1-1, with D possibly being TRBD1 (5 bases). There are 14 residues in the CDR3. CDR1 is GTSNPN and CDR2 is SVGIG in the germline V gene (reference sequence). CDR3 amino acids: CARRIGASQTEAFF. As DNA, the CDR3 is TGTGCCCGGAGAATCGGGGCATCCCAAACTGAAGCTTTCTTT.

V is TRBV9 and J is TRBJ2-5; 11 bases map to TRBD2. With V trimmed by 0 bases and J by 4 bases, 5 bases remained unmatched. The CDR3 spans 16 residues. The germline gives CDR1 SGDLS, CDR2 YYNGEE. The chain's CDR3 is CASSVDRGLAGETQYF. In nucleotides, the CDR3 is TGTGCCAGCAGCGTAGATCGAGGACTAGCGGGAGAGACCCAGTACTTC.

The chain uses TRBV4-1 and TRBJ1-1, with D unclear. Germline lookup yields CDR1 MGHRA and CDR2 YSYEKL. The V end lost 4 bases, the J end lost 1 base, and 16 bases lay between the germline ends. The CDR3 extends over 16 amino acids. CDR3 in amino acids: CASSRETTARNTEAFF. The CDR3 coding sequence is TGCGCCAGCAGCCGAGAAACGACGGCGAGGAACACTGAAGCTTTCTTT.

This clone was found once. The chain links TRBV11-2 to TRBJ2-7; TRBD1 matches at 7 bases. The ends lost 1 base at V and 2 bases at J; junction bases unmatched: 17. CDR1 is SGHAT, CDR2 FQNNGV, per germline. The CDR3 runs 19 residues. The CDR3: CASSLVNRGLFLPTYEQYF. CDR3 in DNA: TGTGCCAGCAGCTTAGTTAACAGGGGCCTCTTTCTACCAACCTACGAGCAGTACTTC. Full variable domain (rest looked up from reference TRBV11-2 and TRBJ2-7): EAGVAQSPRYKIIEKRQSVAFWCNPISGHATLYWYQQILGQGPKLLIQFQNNGVVDDSQLPKDRFSAERLKGVDSTLKIQPAKLEDSAVYLCASSLVNRGLFLPTYEQYFGPGTRLTVT.

This clone was seen only once. J is TRBJ2-1 and V is TRBV19; no clear D gene. CDR1 is LNHDA, CDR2 SQIVND, per germline (reference sequence). This CDR3 has 16 residues. V was clipped by 9 bases and J by 5 bases, with 23 bases between them. The CDR3 reads CASPPPGRLDNNEQFF. In nucleotides, the CDR3 is TGTGCCAGCCCGCCCCCTGGACGGCTCGATAACAATGAGCAGTTCTTC. The whole variable domain, remainder taken from reference TRBV19 and TRBJ2-1, is DGGITQSPKYLFRKEGQNVTLSCEQNLNHDAMYWYRQDPGQGLRLIYYSQIVNDFQKGDIAEGYSVSREKKESFPLTVTSAQKNPTAFYLCASPPPGRLDNNEQFFGPGTRLTVL.

This rearrangement joins TRBV4-1 to TRBJ1-2; D unresolved. The ends were cut back, 2 bases at V and 2 bases at J, with 6 bases in the middle. This CDR3 is built from 13 residues. Germline loops: CDR1 MGHRA, CDR2 YSYEKL. CDR3 DNA: TGCGCCAGCAGCCAAACCGGGAACTATGGCTACACCTTC. This codes for CASSQTGNYGYTF.

The genes are TRBV7-9 and TRBJ2-5, with TRBD1 matching over 7 bases. CDR3 length: 14 residues. Germline trimming cut 5 bases from V and 0 bases from J; bases unmatched to any gene: 3. CDR1 and CDR2 from the germline V gene are SEHNR and FQNEAQ (reference sequence). For the CDR3, the DNA is TGTGCCAGCAGCGGAGACAGGGACCAAGAGACCCAGTACTTC. Translated: CASSGDRDQETQYF.

CDR3 region: CASSLSYGYTF. Here the CDR3 DNA reads TGTGCCAGCAGTTTGTCGTATGGCTACACCTTC. V usage is TRBV28 and J usage is TRBJ1-2; D is uncertain. Trimming removed 3 bases from V and 5 bases from J, with 4 bases in between. The V gene's germline CDR1 is MDHEN and CDR2 SYDVKM. The CDR3 is 11 amino acids.

The CDR3 loop is CASSESSASTEAFF. CDR3 nucleotides: TGTGCCAGCAGCGAATCATCCGCGTCCACTGAAGCTTTCTTT. The chain combines TRBV5-6 with TRBJ1-1; D is unresolved. This CDR3 is 14 amino acids long. Trimming cost V 4 bases and J 4 bases, with 14 bases left between them. CDR1 SGHDT and CDR2 YYEEEE come from the germline V gene.

V is TRBV6-5 and J is TRBJ1-1, with D maybe TRBD1 (5 bases). V dropped 2 bases and J dropped 0 bases, with 10 bases sitting between them. From germline, CDR1 is MNHEY and CDR2 SVGAGI. The CDR3 loop spans 15 amino acids. As DNA, the CDR3 is TGTGCCAGCAGTTACGTGGGGACGGTGAACACTGAAGCTTTCTTT. Its translation: CASSYVGTVNTEAFF.

In DNA form, the CDR3 reads TGCAGTGCTAGAGATCCTAAAGGGGCTTTCTTT. Its protein product is CSARDPKGAFF. This rearrangement joins TRBV20-1 to TRBJ1-1; D is ambiguous. The V gene's germline CDR1 is DFQATT and CDR2 SNEGSKA (reference sequence). This CDR3 region has 11 residues. V shed 0 bases and J shed 11 bases, with 10 bases lying between them.

This clone was picked up one time. The rearrangement links TRBV5-1 to TRBJ1-2; D is uncertain. This CDR3 has 13 residues. The germline V gene encodes CDR1 SGHRS and CDR2 YFSETQ. Trimming left V 0 bases short and J 3 bases short, with 6 bases between. CDR3 DNA: TGCGCCAGCAGCTTGGGCGGAGACTATGGCTACACCTTC. Residues: CASSLGGDYGYTF. The complete variable domain, with remaining parts taken from reference TRBV5-1 and TRBJ1-2, reads KAGVTQTPRYLIKTRGQQVTLSCSPISGHRSVSWYQQTPGQGLQFLFEYFSETQRNKGNFPGRFSGRQFSNSRSEMNVSTLELGDSALYLCASSLGGDYGYTFGSGTRLTVV.